The clone carrying this T cell receptor (beta chain) came up a few times. TCRbeta library construction was performed incorporating unique molecular identifiers. TCRdb fed the PCR reads into MiXCR, producing one record per CDR3 protein. The data contain roughly 110,000 distinct CDR3 sequences, 10% of them singletons. The sample originates from a study of T-cell reconstitution after alpha-beta-depleted transplantation in children. Trimming shortened V by 3 bases and J by 4 bases, and 15 bases separated the two germline ends. The CDR3 spans 14 residues. Germline loops: CDR1 DFQATT, CDR2 SNEGSKA (reference sequence).

The gene calls are TRBV20-1 and TRBJ1-1; D call uncertain. Sequenced material: PBMCs, taken before TCRalphabeta/CD19-depleted stem cell transplant. This receptor was obtained from a boy aged 2-9 years with acute lymphoblastic leukemia, due to receive a stem cell transplant. This CDR3 reads CSASVQRVGTEAFF. The CDR3, as DNA: TGCAGTGCTAGTGTCCAACGGGTTGGCACTGAAGCTTTCTTT.